A selection of T cell receptor beta chains follows, all from one sample in a study of T cell changes during pregnancy in multiple sclerosis. Repertoires were generated with immunoSEQ multiplex PCR, while TCRdb's copy carries only in-frame clones and drops some. This repertoire shows around 30,000 clones, about 93% found once; its top ten account for 0.41%. The starting material was CD4+ T cells from peripheral blood mononuclear cells, obtained in the second trimester of pregnancy. The receptors were gathered from a female donor with multiple sclerosis, enrolled in a pregnancy study. Both conserved end residues are part of each CDR3. D genes are given only for firm matches. Clone size is given for some rows only: seen once, a few or many times, or a class if the clone is expanded.

clone_size	v_call	j_call	d_call	cdr3_nt	cdr3_aa
.	TRBV27	TRBJ2-2	.	TGTGCCAGCAGTGACAGACTAGTTGTCGGGGAGCTGTTTTTT	CASSDRLVVGELFF
.	TRBV5-4	TRBJ2-7	TRBD2	TGTGCCAGCAGCCAACTAGCGGGAGGGTCCTACGAGCAGTACTTC	CASSQLAGGSYEQYF
.	TRBV5-1	TRBJ2-1	TRBD2	TGCGCCAGCAGCGGGGGTCTACTAGCGGGAGGCTACAATGAGCAGTTCTTC	CASSGGLLAGGYNEQFF
.	TRBV2	TRBJ1-2	TRBD1	TGTGCCACAAGCCGACAGGGCTACTATGGCTACACCTTC	CATSRQGYYGYTF
.	TRBV7-8	TRBJ2-1	.	TGTGCCAGCAGCTTAGGGTTAGCGAATGAGCAGTTCTTC	CASSLGLANEQFF
.	TRBV19	TRBJ2-6	.	TGTGCCAGTAGTATATCCCCCCAGGGCTCTGGGGCCAACGTCCTGACTTTC	CASSISPQGSGANVLTF
.	TRBV7-2	TRBJ2-1	TRBD2	TGTGCCAGCAGCTTAGGCCGGGGGGGGTACAATGAGCAGTTCTTC	CASSLGRGGYNEQFF
.	TRBV11-2	TRBJ2-2	.	TGTGCCAGCAGCCCACAGTTTGCCACCGGGGAGCTGTTTTTT	CASSPQFATGELFF
.	TRBV5-4	TRBJ1-3	.	TGTGCCAGCAGCTTGTCAGCAGGGGCTGGAAACACCATATATTTT	CASSLSAGAGNTIYF
.	TRBV5-6	TRBJ1-1	.	TGTGCCAGCAGCCGCGCCCGGTTCGAGGCCACTGAAGCTTTCTTT	CASSRARFEATEAFF
.	TRBV4-3	TRBJ1-2	TRBD1	TGCGCCAGCAGCCGCGGACAGGGCTATGGCTACACCTTC	CASSRGQGYGYTF
.	TRBV4-1	TRBJ1-4	TRBD1	TGCGCCAGCAGCCAAGACGGGACAGGGTATGAAAAACTGTTTTTT	CASSQDGTGYEKLFF
.	TRBV5-4	TRBJ2-5	TRBD2	TGTGCCAGCTCTAGACTAGCGGGGTACCAAGAGACCCAGTACTTC	CASSRLAGYQETQYF
.	TRBV9	TRBJ1-1	.	TGTGCCAGCAGCGTATCCACGGGGGGCAACACTGAAGCTTTCTTT	CASSVSTGGNTEAFF
.	TRBV6-1	TRBJ1-3	.	TGTGCCAGCAGTGAACTGGGCCACACAGGAAACACCATATATTTT	CASSELGHTGNTIYF
once	TRBV5-1	TRBJ2-1	.	TGCGCCAGCAGCTCACGCGTCATGTCCGAATCTGAGCAGTTCTTC	CASSSRVMSESEQFF
.	TRBV28	TRBJ1-4	TRBD1	TGTGCCAGCAGTTTAACAGGGGGCACTAATGAAAAACTGTTTTTT	CASSLTGGTNEKLFF
.	TRBV2	TRBJ2-2	.	TGTGCCAGCAGCAAATCGACGGGGAACACCGGGGAGCTGTTTTTT	CASSKSTGNTGELFF
.	TRBV7-9	TRBJ1-1	.	TGTGCCAGCAGCTTGAGTTCTGGTACTGAAGCTTTCTTT	CASSLSSGTEAFF
.	TRBV5-1	TRBJ2-3	.	TGCGCCAGCAGCTTCCTACAGGGATTAAGCACAGATACGCAGTATTTT	CASSFLQGLSTDTQYF
.	TRBV28	TRBJ2-1	.	TGTGCCAGCACCTCCAGTGGTAATGAGCAGTTCTTC	CASTSSGNEQFF
.	TRBV5-6	TRBJ2-5	TRBD2	TGTGCCAGCAGCTCCGGGACTAGCGGGAGGCTTTCGGAGACCCAGTACTTC	CASSSGTSGRLSETQYF
.	TRBV2	TRBJ1-1	.	TGTGCCAGCAGTCCTGAGACAGCCCTGTTGACTGAAGCTTTCTTT	CASSPETALLTEAFF
.	TRBV27	TRBJ2-1	.	TGTGCCAGCAGCTCCCCCTTGCGGGCGCGACACAATGAGCAGTTCTTC	CASSSPLRARHNEQFF
.	TRBV6-1	TRBJ2-3	.	TGTGCCAGCAGTGAACGCGGGAGCACAGATACGCAGTATTTT	CASSERGSTDTQYF
.	TRBV27	TRBJ2-7	TRBD1	TGTGCCAGCAGTTTATTACAGGGGGCTTACGAGCAGTACTTC	CASSLLQGAYEQYF
.	TRBV19	TRBJ2-7	TRBD2	TGTGCCAGTAGGGCTACTAGCGGGTCCTCCTACGAGCAGTACTTC	CASRATSGSSYEQYF
.	TRBV7-7	TRBJ2-1	TRBD2	TGTGCCAGCAGCCCACTGAGAGCAGCGGGAGTCGAAGGTTTCCATGAGCAGTTCTTC	CASSPLRAAGVEGFHEQFF
.	TRBV7-2	TRBJ2-2	.	TGTGCCAGCAGCTTAGTCCAGGCCGGGGAGCTGTTTTTT	CASSLVQAGELFF
.	TRBV27	TRBJ1-4	TRBD1	TGTGCCAGCAGTTTAGACAGGGCGTCTGGAAAACTGTTTTTT	CASSLDRASGKLFF
.	TRBV28	TRBJ2-6	TRBD1	TGTGCCAGCAGTACCTTTCGGGAACAGGGGACATCTGGGGCCAACGTCCTGACTTTC	CASSTFREQGTSGANVLTF
once	TRBV9	TRBJ2-1	TRBD2	TGTGCCAGCAGCGGGGGACTAGCGGGAGCCCTCGGGCGCAATGAGCAGTTCTTC	CASSGGLAGALGRNEQFF
.	TRBV10-2	TRBJ2-7	.	TGCGCCAGCAGTGATATGTCTCCAGGGGACTACGAGCAGTACTTC	CASSDMSPGDYEQYF
few	TRBV5-1	TRBJ2-5	TRBD2	TGCGCCAGCAGCTTACTAGCGGGACGCGAAGAGACCCAGTACTTC	CASSLLAGREETQYF
.	TRBV5-1	TRBJ1-2	TRBD1	TGCGCCAGCAGCTTGGGGACAGGGGAATTGGGAGGCTACACCTTC	CASSLGTGELGGYTF
.	TRBV9	TRBJ2-2	TRBD2	TGTGCCAGCAGCGTGACCAGCGGGAAGGGGGAGCTGTTTTTT	CASSVTSGKGELFF
once	TRBV28	TRBJ2-3	TRBD2	TGTGCCAGCGGCAAGGGTCAAGGACTAGCGGGAGGGGGGGCGCAGTATTTT	CASGKGQGLAGGGAQYF
.	TRBV9	TRBJ2-3	.	TGTGCCAGCAGCGTAGTTGTGGGGGAGGCAGATACGCAGTATTTT	CASSVVVGEADTQYF
.	TRBV6-5	TRBJ2-3	TRBD1	TGTGCCAGCAGTTACTCAGGGGACAGGAGAGTAGATACGCAGTATTTT	CASSYSGDRRVDTQYF
.	TRBV4-1	TRBJ1-1	TRBD1	TGCGCCAGCAGCCCCCTGACAGGGATCACTGAAGCTTTCTTT	CASSPLTGITEAFF
.	TRBV7-6	TRBJ2-1	.	TGTGCCAGCAGCTTAGGGGCGGAGCAGTTCTTC	CASSLGAEQFF
.	TRBV5-1	TRBJ1-1	.	TGCGCCAGCAGCTTGGCCGGGGGGAGAAACACTGAAGCTTTCTTT	CASSLAGGRNTEAFF
few	TRBV30	TRBJ1-1	.	TGTGCCTGGGGACAGTTGAACACTGAAGCTTTCTTT	CAWGQLNTEAFF
.	TRBV7-2	TRBJ1-2	.	TGTGCCAGCAGCTTAAGGTTGCCGGACACCCAGGGGAACTATGGCTACACCTTC	CASSLRLPDTQGNYGYTF
.	TRBV4-2	TRBJ1-1	TRBD1	TGTGCCAGCAGCCAAGATCTCAGGGGGCGCAACACTGAAGCTTTCTTT	CASSQDLRGRNTEAFF
once	TRBV5-1	TRBJ2-3	TRBD1	TGCGCCAGCAGCTCCCGGGACAGGGCGTTTACAGATACGCAGTATTTT	CASSSRDRAFTDTQYF
.	TRBV5-1	TRBJ2-3	.	TGCGCCAGCAGCTCCCAGGGCACAGATACGCAGTATTTT	CASSSQGTDTQYF
few	TRBV18	TRBJ1-1	.	TGTGCCAGCTCACCAAGCGTGCGGTGGAACACTGAAGCTTTCTTT	CASSPSVRWNTEAFF
.	TRBV6-6	TRBJ2-7	.	TGTGCCAGCAGCCCCGTGGCGGTCGAGCAGTACTTC	CASSPVAVEQYF
.	TRBV7-2	TRBJ2-5	.	TGTGCCAGCAGCTTAGTACGGAGGGAGACCCAGTACTTC	CASSLVRRETQYF
.	TRBV9	TRBJ2-7	.	TGTGCCAGCAGCGGCAGGGGGGTAGGCTACGAGCAGTACTTC	CASSGRGVGYEQYF
.	TRBV28	TRBJ2-1	TRBD2	TGTGCCAGCAGAATAACCTTAGCGGGAGTGGGAGGATACAATGAGCAGTTCTTC	CASRITLAGVGGYNEQFF